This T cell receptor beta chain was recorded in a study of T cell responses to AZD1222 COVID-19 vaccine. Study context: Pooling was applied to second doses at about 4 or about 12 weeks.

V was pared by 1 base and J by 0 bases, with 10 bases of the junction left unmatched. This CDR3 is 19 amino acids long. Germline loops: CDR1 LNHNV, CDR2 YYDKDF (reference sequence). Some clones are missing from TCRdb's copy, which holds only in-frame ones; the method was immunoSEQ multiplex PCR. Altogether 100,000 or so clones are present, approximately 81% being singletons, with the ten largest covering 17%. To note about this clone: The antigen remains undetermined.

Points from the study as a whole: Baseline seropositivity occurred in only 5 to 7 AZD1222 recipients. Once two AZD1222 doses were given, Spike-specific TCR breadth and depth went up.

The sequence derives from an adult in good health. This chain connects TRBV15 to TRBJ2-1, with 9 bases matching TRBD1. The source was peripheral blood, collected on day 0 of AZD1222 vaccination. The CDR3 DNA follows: TGTGCCACCAGCAGAGGGGTCATTGGGACAGGGAGCTCCTACAATGAGCAGTTCTTC. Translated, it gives CATSRGVIGTGSSYNEQFF.